This is a list of T cell receptor beta chains from one sample in a study of Tregs in tolerant kidney transplant recipients. Here immunoSEQ multiplex PCR was the method, and the copy in TCRdb shows in-frame clones only, minus some. The table shows roughly 80,000 clones, with roughly nine tenths occurring only once. The sequencing used CD4+ T cells from blood (PBMCs), collected 24 months after the transplant. The receptors were gathered from a human patient who received a combined kidney and bone marrow transplant. The graft donor may be the source of some T cells. The CDR3 runs from the conserved cysteine through the conserved F or W. A D gene is named only where the DNA matches it firmly. Some rows have no size entry. The others give once, few or many, or a class for an expanded clone.

D gene	V gene	J gene	clone size	CDR3 DNA	CDR3 protein
.	TRBV4-3	TRBJ1-6	.	TGCGCCAGCAGCCCGGACAGTGGCAGTTCACCCCTCCACTTT	CASSPDSGSSPLHF
.	TRBV11-2	TRBJ2-2	once	TGTGCCAGCAGCTTAGGGAGGGGCGGATCTATTATGGGGGAGCTGTTTTTT	CASSLGRGGSIMGELFF
.	TRBV6-6	TRBJ2-7	.	TGTGCCAGCAGTCTATCACTAGATGCCGAGCAGTACTTC	CASSLSLDAEQYF
TRBD1	TRBV19	TRBJ1-4	.	TGTGCCAGTAGTATAAGGGGACAGGGCGGTGAAAAACTGTTTTTT	CASSIRGQGGEKLFF
.	TRBV27	TRBJ2-5	.	TGTGCCAGCACTCCAAGAGGGCGGGACCCGGGGGAGACCCAGTACTTC	CASTPRGRDPGETQYF
.	TRBV7-6	TRBJ1-4	.	TGTGCCAGCAGCTTAGGGAGCGGGAGCACAACTAATGAAAAACTGTTTTTT	CASSLGSGSTTNEKLFF
TRBD1	TRBV19	TRBJ2-7	.	TGTGCCAGTAGTCCACGGGACAGGGGAATATACGAGCAGTACTTC	CASSPRDRGIYEQYF
TRBD1	TRBV5-1	TRBJ2-7	.	TGCGCCAGCAGCCCCACAGGGGTAAAGAGAGACGAGCAGTACTTC	CASSPTGVKRDEQYF
TRBD2	TRBV5-1	TRBJ2-2	once	TGCGCCGGCAGCTTGGTTTTGACTAGCGACACGAACACCGGGGAGCTGTTTTTT	CAGSLVLTSDTNTGELFF
.	TRBV7-2	TRBJ1-5	.	TGTGCCAGCAGCTTGGGACTAAACAATCAGCCCCAGCATTTT	CASSLGLNNQPQHF
TRBD1	TRBV7-9	TRBJ1-2	.	TGTGCCAGCAGCACGGCGCGACAGGGAGGAGTAGGGGGGAACTATGGCTACACCTTC	CASSTARQGGVGGNYGYTF
.	TRBV6-6	TRBJ1-6	.	TGTGCCAGCAGTTACTGGACTGGCTCCTATAATTCACCCCTCCACTTT	CASSYWTGSYNSPLHF
.	TRBV5-1	TRBJ1-2	.	TGCGCCAGCAGCTTGGCTATCGGGACAAATTCCTATGGCTACACCTTC	CASSLAIGTNSYGYTF
.	TRBV11-1	TRBJ1-6	.	TGTGCCACGGGAAACTCCTATAATTCCCCCCTCCACTTT	CATGNSYNSPLHF
TRBD2	TRBV20-1	TRBJ2-5	.	TGCAGTGCCGGGGGGGAGACCCAGTACTTC	CSAGGETQYF
.	TRBV7-6	TRBJ1-5	.	TGTGCCAGCAGCTTGAGAAGCAATCAGCCCCAGCATTTT	CASSLRSNQPQHF
TRBD2	TRBV4-1	TRBJ2-3	.	TGCGCCAGCAGCCAGGCTGTTAGCGGGAGGTTAGCAGATACGCAGTATTTT	CASSQAVSGRLADTQYF
.	TRBV30	TRBJ1-5	.	TGTGCCTGGAACCGGGACCGCGGGAATATGCCCCAGCATTTT	CAWNRDRGNMPQHF
.	TRBV12-5	TRBJ1-1	.	TGTGCTAGTGACCAACAGGTGGTCACTGAAGCTTTCTTT	CASDQQVVTEAFF
.	TRBV11-3	TRBJ2-3	.	TGTGCCAGCTCGTCTGGATTTGGGGTAGCGAGCACAGATACGCAGTATTTT	CASSSGFGVASTDTQYF
.	TRBV27	TRBJ1-1	.	TGTGCCAGCAGTTTATCTACAGGTCTTCGGCGGGCTTTCTTT	CASSLSTGLRRAFF
.	TRBV4-3	TRBJ1-6	.	TGCGCCAGCAGCCGGACAGTGTCGAGCTCCTATAATTCCCCCCTCCACTTT	CASSRTVSSSYNSPLHF
.	TRBV6-1	TRBJ1-4	few	TGTGCCAGCACCAACAGTGCAACTAATGAAAAACTGTTTTTT	CASTNSATNEKLFF
.	TRBV7-8	TRBJ2-1	once	TGTGCCAGCAGCTTAGGGAGGGCTACACAGAATGAGCAGTTCTTC	CASSLGRATQNEQFF
TRBD1	TRBV29-1	TRBJ1-1	once	TGCAGCGTGACCAAGGGACAGGGGATGAACACTGAAGCTTTCTTT	CSVTKGQGMNTEAFF
TRBD1	TRBV5-4	TRBJ1-4	.	TGTGCCAGCAGCCGCGGGACAGGGACTAATGAAAAACTGTTTTTT	CASSRGTGTNEKLFF
.	TRBV15	TRBJ2-1	.	TGTGCCACCAGCCTCTGGGGGGGCCCCTACAATGAGCAGTTCTTC	CATSLWGGPYNEQFF
TRBD1	TRBV29-1	TRBJ1-4	.	TGCAGCGTGATACAGGGGGCTAAGAGCGAAAAACTGTTTTTT	CSVIQGAKSEKLFF
.	TRBV2	TRBJ1-1	.	TGTGCCAGCAACGGGAATTCTATGAACACTGAAGCTTTCTTT	CASNGNSMNTEAFF
TRBD1	TRBV28	TRBJ1-2	.	TGTGCCAGCAGTTCCCCTTCAATTGGACAGGGGCATGGCTACACCTTC	CASSSPSIGQGHGYTF
TRBD1	TRBV19	TRBJ2-7	.	TGTGCCAGTAGTCTTAAGGGGGCCGAGCAGTACTTC	CASSLKGAEQYF
TRBD1	TRBV6-1	TRBJ1-6	few	TGTGCCAGCAGCGCCGGGACAGGCGGTACGGCCCTCCACTTT	CASSAGTGGTALHF
.	TRBV5-1	TRBJ2-2	.	TGCGCCAGCAGCAGAGACAGGTCTAGCGGGGAGCTGTTTTTT	CASSRDRSSGELFF
TRBD1	TRBV6-1	TRBJ2-7	.	TGTGCCAGCAGGGGGACAGGGCTATCCGAGCAGTACTTC	CASRGTGLSEQYF
.	TRBV7-2	TRBJ2-2	.	TGTGCCAGCAGCCGCGGGACAGACAACACCGGGGAGCTGTTTTTT	CASSRGTDNTGELFF
TRBD2	TRBV7-9	TRBJ2-5	.	TGTGCCAGCAGCCTCTCTTCCAGCGGGGAGAGGGAGACCCAGTACTTC	CASSLSSSGERETQYF
TRBD1	TRBV5-1	TRBJ1-6	.	TGCGCCAGCAGCCTGGACAGGGGGCCTTATAATTCACCCCTCCACTTT	CASSLDRGPYNSPLHF
TRBD2	TRBV6-5	TRBJ2-5	.	TGTGCCAGCAGCCGACTAGCGGGAGGGCGGGAAGAGCAGTACTTC	CASSRLAGGREEQYF
.	TRBV5-4	TRBJ2-1	.	TGTGCCAGCAGCTTGGGGGGACTTTCCAATGAGCAGTTCTTC	CASSLGGLSNEQFF
TRBD2	TRBV19	TRBJ2-3	.	TGTGCCAGTAGTAGAATAGCGGGGGGCACAGATACGCAGTATTTT	CASSRIAGGTDTQYF
TRBD1	TRBV25-1	TRBJ1-2	.	TGTGCCAGCAGGATTACAGGGGCCGGTGGCTACACCTTC	CASRITGAGGYTF
TRBD1	TRBV2	TRBJ1-2	.	TGTGCCAGCAGGGTGGACAGGACTAACTATGGCTACACCTTC	CASRVDRTNYGYTF
TRBD2	TRBV6-6	TRBJ2-7	once	TGTGCCAGCAGTTACTCGGGGGTAGCGGGGTCCTACGAGCAGTACTTC	CASSYSGVAGSYEQYF
TRBD1	TRBV7-6	TRBJ1-3	few	TGTGCCAGCAGCTCGACAGGGAGGAACACCATATATTTT	CASSSTGRNTIYF
TRBD1	TRBV7-6	TRBJ2-3	.	TGTGCCAGCAGACTCGGGACAGGGGCTGGGGATACGCAGTATTTT	CASRLGTGAGDTQYF
.	TRBV28	TRBJ2-5	.	TGTGCCAGCAGTATCACAGGCAAAGAGACCCAGTACTTC	CASSITGKETQYF
TRBD2	TRBV12-5	TRBJ2-7	.	TGTGCTAGTGGTTTGGTCGGACTAGCGGGAGGGCCAGCCTACGAGCAGTACTTC	CASGLVGLAGGPAYEQYF
TRBD1	TRBV2	TRBJ1-6	.	TGTGCCAGCAGTCTGGACAGGCCCAATTCACCCCTCCACTTT	CASSLDRPNSPLHF
TRBD1	TRBV9	TRBJ2-3	.	TGTGCCAGCAGCGTCTATCAGGGGGCAGATACGCAGTATTTT	CASSVYQGADTQYF
TRBD1	TRBV5-4	TRBJ2-7	.	TGTGCCAGCAGCCGGGAGACAGGGGAGCACAGTGCGCAGTACTTC	CASSRETGEHSAQYF
.	TRBV7-3	TRBJ2-5	.	TGTGCCAGCAGCTTAGGCCCCCAAGAGACCCAGTACTTC	CASSLGPQETQYF
TRBD2	TRBV4-3	TRBJ2-5	.	TGCGCCAGCAGCCAATCCTCGTTAAGCGCGGGGGAAGAGACCCAGTACTTC	CASSQSSLSAGEETQYF
TRBD1	TRBV7-3	TRBJ2-1	once	TGTGCCAGCAGCGTCCCCGGGACAGGCTCCTACAATGAGCAGTTCTTC	CASSVPGTGSYNEQFF
.	TRBV7-3	TRBJ2-5	few	TGTGCCAGCAGCCGCTTGGCGTCAGGGGTAGAGACCCAGTACTTC	CASSRLASGVETQYF